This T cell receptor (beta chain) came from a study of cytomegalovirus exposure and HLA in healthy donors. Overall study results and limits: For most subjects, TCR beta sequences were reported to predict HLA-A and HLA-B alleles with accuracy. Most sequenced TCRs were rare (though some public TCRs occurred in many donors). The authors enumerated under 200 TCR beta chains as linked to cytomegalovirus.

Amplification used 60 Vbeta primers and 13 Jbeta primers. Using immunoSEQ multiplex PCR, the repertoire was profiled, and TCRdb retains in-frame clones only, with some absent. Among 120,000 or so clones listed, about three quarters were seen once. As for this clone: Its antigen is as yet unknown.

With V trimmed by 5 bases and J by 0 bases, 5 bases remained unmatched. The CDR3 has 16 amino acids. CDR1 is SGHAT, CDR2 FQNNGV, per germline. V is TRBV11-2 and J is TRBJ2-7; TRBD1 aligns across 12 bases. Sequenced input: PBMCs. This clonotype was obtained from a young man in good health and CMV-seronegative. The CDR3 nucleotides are TGTGCCAGCAGCCCCGGGACAGGGGGCTTCTCCTACGAGCAGTACTTC. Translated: CASSPGTGGFSYEQYF.